The 11 T cell receptor beta chains listed next were all sequenced from one sample in a study of blood T cell repertoires in COVID-19. Only in-frame clones appear in the TCRdb table, and some are missing; sequencing was by immunoSEQ multiplex PCR. The table records 150,000 to 170,000 clones, around 85% of them present only once. Sequencing was performed on peripheral blood. These receptors originate from a woman between 55 and 75 years old with acute or convalescent COVID-19.

The rearrangement uses TRBV12-3 or TRBV12-4 and TRBJ1-1, with D possibly TRBD1 on 6 matching bases. Trimming pared 7 bases from V and 5 bases from J, leaving 14 bases between. The CDR3 length is 13 residues. The CDR3 protein is CASIQQGVTEAFF. DNA for the CDR3: TGTGCCAGCATCCAACAGGGAGTTACTGAAGCTTTCTTT.

This chain connects TRBV27 to TRBJ2-3; weak D call: TRBD2 (5 bases). Trimming took 6 bases from V and 6 from J, leaving 10 bases between them. The CDR3 totals 12 residues. Germline CDR1 reads MNHEY; CDR2 reads SMNVEV (reference sequence). CDR3 amino acids: CASRDLVDTQYF. CDR3 coding DNA: TGTGCCAGCAGGGACTTGGTGGATACGCAGTATTTT.

This clone was detected only a few times. This chain joins TRBV11-3 and TRBJ2-1; weak D call: TRBD2 (6 bases). Trimming removed 3 bases at V and 10 bases at J, with 16 bases between. Germline loops: CDR1 SGHNT, CDR2 YENEEA. The CDR3 is 14 residues long. CDR3 bases: TGTGCCAGCAGCTTTGCGAGGGGCCGGGGGGAGCAGTTCTTC. This sequence encodes CASSFARGRGEQFF.

This chain links TRBV29-1 with TRBJ1-1, with TRBD1 identical over 8 bases. Germline CDR1 and CDR2: SQVTM and ANQGSEA. This CDR3 is 15 amino acids long. Trimming at V came to 4 bases and at J to 6 bases, leaving 13 bases not matched to a gene. This chain's CDR3 is CSVVRRQGADAEAFF. The CDR3 nucleotides read TGCAGCGTTGTCCGGCGGCAGGGGGCGGACGCTGAAGCTTTCTTT.

This chain uses TRBV6-5 with TRBJ1-6, with no clear D. With 0 bases removed from V and 10 bases from J, the gap between germline ends came to 16 bases. This CDR3 has 16 amino acids. Germline V gives CDR1 MNHEY, CDR2 SVGAGI. The CDR3 nucleotides read TGTGCCAGCAGTTACTCCATGAGGCCAACCGACTCACCCCTCCACTTT. It codes for CASSYSMRPTDSPLHF.

This chain uses TRBV5-1 with TRBJ1-4; 8 bases match TRBD1. CDR1 is SGHRS, CDR2 YFSETQ, per germline. The CDR3 runs 16 residues. Germline trimming cut 7 bases from V and 8 bases from J; bases unmatched to any gene: 16. CDR3 region: CASREATGTGGEKLFF. The CDR3 nucleotides are TGCGCCAGCCGCGAAGCAACCGGGACAGGAGGGGAAAAACTGTTTTTT.

This clone is a singleton in its sample. The chain employs TRBV5-1 and TRBJ1-1; TRBD1 agrees at 8 bases. J lost 4 bases, V lost 0 bases, and 8 bases had no gene match. The CDR3 has 16 amino acids. Per the germline V gene, CDR1 is SGHRS and CDR2 is YFSETQ. CDR3 bases: TGCGCCAGCAGCTTGGGAGGACAGGGTGGGATCACTGAAGCTTTCTTT. The encoded protein is CASSLGGQGGITEAFF.

This chain uses TRBV6-2 or TRBV6-3 with TRBJ1-6, with D uncertain. CDR3 size: 16 residues. Germline V gene data show CDR1 as MNHEY and CDR2 as SVGEGT. The V and J ends lost 4 bases and 7 bases respectively, with 17 bases between them. The DNA of the CDR3 is TGTGCCAGCAGTTTGCGGGTGGGGAGTGGCAATTCACCCCTCCACTTT. Residues: CASSLRVGSGNSPLHF.

The gene calls are TRBV7-2 and TRBJ1-2; D possibly corresponds to TRBD1 (6 bases). V was shortened by 1 base and J by 0 bases, with 9 bases between the two germline ends. The CDR3 extends over 15 amino acids. The germline V gene has CDR1 SGHTA and CDR2 FQGNSA. The CDR3 nucleotides read TGTGCCAGCAGCTTAGGGTGGACAGCTAACTATGGCTACACCTTC. Amino acids: CASSLGWTANYGYTF.

The genes are TRBV3-1 (or the pseudogene TRBV3-2) and TRBJ1-1; TRBD1 matches at 9 bases. The CDR3 is 13 amino acids. The J segment lost 4 bases and the V segment lost 7 bases, leaving 4 bases of the junction unmatched. Germline lookup yields CDR1 LGHDT and CDR2 YNNKEL (reference sequence). The CDR3 here is CASIGQGSTEAFF. In nucleotides, the CDR3 is TGTGCCAGCATCGGACAGGGGAGCACTGAAGCTTTCTTT.

V is TRBV2 and J is TRBJ1-2, with TRBD1 matching over 9 bases. V lost 6 bases and J lost 6; bases outside the gene matches: 14. The CDR3 has 16 amino acids. Per the germline V gene, CDR1 is SNHLY and CDR2 is FYNNEI. The CDR3 protein is CASSQNRGQGWNGYTF. The CDR3 coding sequence is TGTGCCAGCAGCCAGAACCGCGGACAGGGGTGGAATGGCTACACCTTC. The full variable domain, in which reference TRBV2 and TRBJ1-2 provide the parts outside the CDR3, is EPEVTQTPSHQVTQMGQEVILRCVPISNHLYFYWYRQILGQKVEFLVSFYNNEISEKSEIFDDQFSVERPDGSNFTLKIRSTKLEDSAMYFCASSQNRGQGWNGYTFGSGTRLTVV.